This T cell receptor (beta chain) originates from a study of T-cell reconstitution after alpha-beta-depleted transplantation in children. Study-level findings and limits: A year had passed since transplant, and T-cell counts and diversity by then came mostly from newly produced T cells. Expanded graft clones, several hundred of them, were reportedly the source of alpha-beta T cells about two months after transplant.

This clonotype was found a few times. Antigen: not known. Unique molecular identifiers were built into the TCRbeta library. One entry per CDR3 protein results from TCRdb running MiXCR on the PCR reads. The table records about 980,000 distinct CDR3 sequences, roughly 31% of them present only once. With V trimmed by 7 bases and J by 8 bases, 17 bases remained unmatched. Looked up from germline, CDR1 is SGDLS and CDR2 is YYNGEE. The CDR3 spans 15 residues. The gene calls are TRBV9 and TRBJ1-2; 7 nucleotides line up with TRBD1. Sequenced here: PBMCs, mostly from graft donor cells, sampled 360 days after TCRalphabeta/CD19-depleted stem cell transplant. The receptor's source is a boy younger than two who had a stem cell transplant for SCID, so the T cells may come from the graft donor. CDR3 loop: CASGRTDRVLGGYTF. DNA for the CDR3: TGTGCCAGCGGCCGAACAGACAGGGTACTTGGAGGCTACACCTTC.